This TCR beta chain comes out of a study of spatial heterogeneity in lung cancer. The table lists this clonotype with a few counts. Unique molecular identifiers, one per molecule, were present on every TCR cDNA molecule. MiXCR, run by TCRdb on the 5' RACE reads, gives a single entry per CDR3 protein. The top ten hold over 13% of the sample, which has tens of thousands of distinct CDR3 sequences, 8.4% seen once. Time point: sample taken at primary tumor resection. Whole RNA, which was extracted from tumor, nontumor lung tissue or frozen PBMC, was sequenced without any cell sorting. Patients with untreated early-stage non-small cell lung cancer, numbering 72, were the donors. CDR3 size: 12 residues. Between the trimmed V and J ends, which lost 4 bases and 4 bases, there was a span of 7 bases. Germline V gene lookup returns CDR1 MDHEN and CDR2 SYDVKM.

This receptor was obtained from a female donor with early-stage non-small cell lung cancer. The sample consisted of PBMCs, taken at surgery. The chain combines TRBV28 with TRBJ1-2; no clear D. The CDR3 spells CASSSRTYGYTF. The DNA of the CDR3 is TGTGCCAGCAGTTCCAGGACCTATGGCTACACCTTC.